Included here is one T cell receptor beta chain sequence, with context. Antigen unknown. The data stem from a study of shared clonotypes between healthy human individuals. Whole-study findings and limits: Relative to clonotypes present in all four donors, those not shared had lower generation probabilities. Clonotype sharing levels among donors were expected to vary with sequencing depth. Rarefaction curves obtained for sorted subsets showed sequencing incomplete despite large depth.

At the deep level, the assay was run. TCRdb's table, derived via immunoSEQ multiplex PCR, lists solely in-frame clones and lacks some. The sample consists of about 1 million clones, more than 60% of them appearing once. This receptor was taken from a man between 18 and 35 years old in good health. The sequenced material came from memory CD4+ T cells sorted from blood. Subset in this sample: CD45RA-negative fraction.

The CDR3 DNA reads TGTGCCACCAGCACAGGGGGTAGGGGGAACACCGGGGAGCTGTTTTTT. Translating gives CATSTGGRGNTGELFF. The V gene is TRBV15, the J gene TRBJ2-2; 7 positions agree with TRBD1. Per the germline V gene, CDR1 is LNHNV and CDR2 is YYDKDF (reference sequence). This CDR3 is 16 amino acids long. The V segment lost 4 bases and the J segment 1 base; nucleotides outside the gene matches: 6.